This entry lists 21 T cell receptor beta chains sequenced from one sample in a study of control samples from healthy donors and cancer patients. Using immunoSEQ multiplex PCR, the repertoire was profiled, and TCRdb retains in-frame clones only, with some absent. The sample records some 100,000 clones, 93% being singletons. Sequencing input: blood. Receptor source: a man aged 18 to 30 in good health.

V usage is TRBV5-1 and J usage is TRBJ1-6; 7 nucleotides match TRBD1. This CDR3 has 17 residues. In germline, CDR1 is SGHRS, CDR2 YFSETQ. Losses at the gene ends were 0 bases for V and 4 bases for J; bases not matched to a gene: 7. Here the CDR3 reads CASSLATDRSYNSPLHF. The CDR3 region has the DNA TGCGCCAGCAGCTTGGCGACGGACAGGAGTTATAATTCACCCCTCCACTTT.

The rearrangement joins TRBV6-6 to TRBJ2-1; 12 bases fit TRBD2. V was clipped by 4 bases and J by 8 bases; unmatched bases: 6. Looked up from germline, CDR1 is MNHNY and CDR2 is SVGAGI (reference sequence). The length of the CDR3 is 15 residues. The CDR3 nucleotides read TGTGCCAGCAGTTCCAAACTAGCGGGAGGACATGAGCAGTTCTTC. Protein: CASSSKLAGGHEQFF.

V gene TRBV5-1 combines with J gene TRBJ1-6; 7 nucleotides line up with TRBD1. V was pared by 4 bases and J by 7 bases, with 14 bases of the junction left unmatched. The CDR3 extends over 17 amino acids. Germline V lookup: CDR1 SGHRS, CDR2 YFSETQ. In DNA form, the CDR3 reads TGCGCCAGCAGCCCCAGGGGGGAGGTTGAGGCAAATTCACCCCTCCACTTT. Its protein product is CASSPRGEVEANSPLHF.

The chain recombines TRBV30 with TRBJ2-1, with 7 bases identical to TRBD2. The CDR3 has 20 residues. V dropped 1 base and J dropped 0; count of bases not matched to a gene: 18. Germline lookup yields CDR1 GTSNPN and CDR2 SVGIG (reference sequence). The CDR3 reads CAWSDLWGRGEKSSYNEQFF. CDR3 coding DNA: TGTGCCTGGAGTGACTTGTGGGGGAGGGGCGAGAAAAGCTCCTACAATGAGCAGTTCTTC.

J is TRBJ2-5 and V is TRBV18, with TRBD2 matching over 8 bases. V lost 4 bases and J lost 4; bases outside the gene matches: 5. The germline V gene encodes CDR1 KGHSH and CDR2 LQKENI. The CDR3 is made up of 14 amino acids. The CDR3 loop reads CASSLGLAGETQYF. Written as DNA, the CDR3 is TGTGCCAGCTCACTTGGACTAGCCGGAGAGACCCAGTACTTC.

This chain uses TRBV16 with TRBJ1-1; maybe TRBD1 (5 bases). This CDR3 has 14 residues. Germline assignment: CDR1 KGHSY and CDR2 FQNENV. Trimming left V 1 base short and J 3 bases short, with 9 bases between. CDR3 coding DNA: TGTGCCAGCAGCCAATTGGGGGAGGACACTGAAGCTTTCTTT. This translates into CASSQLGEDTEAFF.

The chain couples TRBV3-1 (or the pseudogene TRBV3-2) to TRBJ1-1, with D possibly being TRBD1 (6 bases). The V gene lost 3 bases and the J gene lost 4 bases, with 21 bases spanning the gap. CDR3 length: 17 amino acids. Germline V gene sequence: CDR1 LGHDT, CDR2 YNNKEL (reference sequence). The CDR3 sequence is CASSQYPLGGQGTEAFF. CDR3 coding DNA: TGTGCCAGCAGCCAGTACCCACTGGGGGGGCAGGGCACTGAAGCTTTCTTT.

This chain uses TRBV6-5 with TRBJ1-2; D is undetermined. CDR3 length: 12 amino acids. Germline-derived CDR1 and CDR2 are MNHEY and SVGAGI. The V end was cut by 5 bases, the J end by 5 bases, with 9 bases between. CDR3 region: CASSNGRYGYTF. The CDR3 DNA reads TGTGCCAGCAGTAACGGACGTTATGGCTACACCTTC.

V usage is TRBV6-5 and J usage is TRBJ1-2, with D tentatively TRBD1 (5 bases). CDR3 length: 13 amino acids. Looked up from germline, CDR1 is MNHEY and CDR2 is SVGAGI. The V and J ends lost 6 bases and 8 bases respectively, with 16 bases between them. Here the CDR3 DNA reads TGTGCCAGCAGGGGTGGAGGGGCCCGGGGCTACACCTTC. This translates into CASRGGGARGYTF.

The chain joins TRBV7-2 to TRBJ2-3, with TRBD2 identical over 9 bases. Germline V gene data show CDR1 as SGHTA and CDR2 as FQGNSA. V gave up 5 bases and J gave up 6 bases; unmatched junction bases: 9. The CDR3 has 15 residues. CDR3 DNA: TGTGCCAGCAGCCCCGGACTAGCGAGAGGGGATACGCAGTATTTT. It is translated as CASSPGLARGDTQYF.

The J gene is TRBJ2-2, the V gene TRBV25-1; D tentatively fits TRBD1 or TRBD2 (6 bases each). V dropped 3 bases and J dropped 2 bases, with 10 bases sitting between them. CDR3 length: 15 amino acids. Germline V gives CDR1 MGHDK, CDR2 SYGVNS. CDR3 nucleotides: TGTGCCAGCAGTGAGCGGGACACCAACACCGGGGAGCTGTTTTTT. It translates to CASSERDTNTGELFF.

The V and J genes are TRBV5-1 and TRBJ2-7, with TRBD2 matching over 12 bases. V was clipped by 3 bases and J by 5 bases; unmatched bases: 12. Germline values: CDR1 SGHRS, CDR2 YFSETQ. The CDR3 totals 17 residues. The CDR3 region has the DNA TGCGCCAGCAGCTCGCTTCTAGCGGGGGGGTGGGGTGACGAGCAGTACTTC. Translation gives CASSSLLAGGWGDEQYF.

On this clone: One end of the junction varies from germline; a read error may be responsible. This rearrangement joins TRBV2 to TRBJ1-3; 9 bases fit TRBD1. The CDR3 extends over 12 amino acids. Looked up from germline, CDR1 is SNHLY and CDR2 is FYNNEI. For the CDR3, the DNA is TGTGCCAGCGCCGGGACAGGGTCCGATGCGGATTTT. Translating it yields CASAGTGSDADF.

The chain joins TRBV12-3 or TRBV12-4 to TRBJ1-2, with 7 positions matching TRBD1. The ends lost 5 bases at V and 3 bases at J; junction bases unmatched: 3. CDR3 length: 13 residues. CDR3 in DNA: TGTGCCAGCAGTCTGACAGGGCACTATGGCTACACCTTC. Amino acid sequence: CASSLTGHYGYTF.

The gene calls are TRBV7-6 and TRBJ1-1, with 10 bases that match TRBD1. The CDR3 spans 17 residues. V lost 5 bases and J lost 1; bases outside the gene matches: 10. Germline CDR1 and CDR2: SGHVS and FNYEAQ. CDR3 nucleotide sequence: TGTGCCAGCAGCCTTCGGGACAGGGGATCCGGGAACACTGAAGCTTTCTTT. Protein sequence: CASSLRDRGSGNTEAFF. The full variable domain, with the rest looked up from reference TRBV7-6 and TRBJ1-1, is GAGVSQSPRYKVTKRGQDVALRCDPISGHVSLYWYRQALGQGPEFLTYFNYEAQQDKSGLPNDRFSAERPEGSISTLTIQRTEQRDSAMYRCASSLRDRGSGNTEAFFGQGTRLTVV.

J is TRBJ2-5 and V is TRBV7-3, with no clear D. Per germline, CDR1 SGHTA and CDR2 FQGTGA. This CDR3 comprises 13 residues. Trimming removed 3 bases from V and 5 bases from J, with 10 bases in between. The CDR3 reads CASSLGNSETQYF. The CDR3 nucleotides read TGTGCCAGCAGCTTGGGGAACTCGGAGACCCAGTACTTC.

The chain has TRBV3-1 (or the pseudogene TRBV3-2) and TRBJ2-7; D unclear. The CDR3 has 12 amino acids. Between the trimmed V and J ends, which lost 1 base and 2 bases, there was a span of 3 bases. The germline CDR1 and CDR2 sequences are LGHDT and YNNKEL (reference sequence). The CDR3 DNA sequence: TGTGCCAGCAGCCAAGTTCCCTACGAGCAGTACTTC. As protein: CASSQVPYEQYF.

J is TRBJ2-5 and V is TRBV2; 8 bases agree with TRBD1. The germline V gene encodes CDR1 SNHLY and CDR2 FYNNEI. The V gene end was trimmed by 6 bases and the J gene end by 5 bases; junction bases not matched to a gene: 5. The CDR3 has 13 residues. The CDR3 DNA is TGTGCCAGCAGCACAGGGGGATGGGAGACCCAGTACTTC. Translation gives CASSTGGWETQYF.

The V and J genes are TRBV29-1 and TRBJ2-1; 10 bases agree with TRBD2. The germline CDR1 and CDR2 sequences are SQVTM and ANQGSEA. The length of the CDR3 is 15 residues. V shed 1 base and J 7 bases; nucleotides not matched to a gene: 7. CDR3 amino acids: CSVEVWLAGVNEQFF. For the CDR3, the DNA is TGCAGCGTTGAAGTATGGCTAGCGGGAGTAAATGAGCAGTTCTTC.

This chain connects TRBV5-4 to TRBJ2-3, with D unclear. Germline CDR1 is SGHNT and CDR2 is YYREEE (reference sequence). This CDR3 is built from 15 residues. V lost 1 base, J lost 0 bases, and 9 bases lay in between. The CDR3 loop reads CASSLYRPSTDTQYF. CDR3 sequence (DNA): TGTGCCAGCAGCTTGTACAGACCCAGCACAGATACGCAGTATTTT.

This chain uses TRBV6-4 with TRBJ2-1; 8 bases are shared with TRBD2. V lost 2 bases to trimming and J lost 1 base; unmatched junction nucleotides: 7. Looked up from germline, CDR1 is MRHNA and CDR2 is SNTAGT. This CDR3 comprises 17 residues. The DNA for the CDR3 is TGTGCCAGCAGTGACAGGAGGTCTAGCGGGTCCTACAATGAGCAGTTCTTC. Its translation: CASSDRRSSGSYNEQFF.